The subject of this entry is one T cell receptor (beta chain). Its specific antigen is unknown. Per-nucleotide qualities are absent, and no much larger clonotype sits a single base away. The data originate from a study of cytomegalovirus exposure and HLA in healthy donors (dated by TCRdb to about 2017). Turning to the overall study: In an earlier analysis of roughly 590 of the donors, approximately 260 Gb of sequence data and some 120 million unique TCR beta sequences from about 180 million T cells were reported. An early release that covered more than 550 HLA-typed donors contained around 330 gigabases of sequencing data and about 84 million unique TCR sequences. The genetic ancestry cluster associated with self-reported Caucasian donors included 81% of the 398 genotyped donors. The aim of the study was to test whether cataloging public T cell receptors could identify signatures of past pathogen exposure. The study profiled the T cell repertoires of 500 to 800 subjects by immunosequencing and related them to cytomegalovirus serostatus. Along with the roughly 670-subject first cohort, a separate validation cohort of 120 different subjects was used. To predict cytomegalovirus infection status, the study brought together high-throughput TCR immunosequencing, statistical association of individual TCRs with disease status, and machine learning. In a later analysis, previously published TCR beta repertoires from several hundred donors were re-analyzed and high-resolution HLA genotyping was added so that TCR occurrence patterns could be studied. In the later analysis, no new phenotypic data were used to find candidate immune exposures; instead, reliance was placed on TCR beta sequences and their occurrence across donors. An earlier analysis of some 500 of the donors used high-throughput TCR beta sequencing to judge whether each TCR beta V gene segment behaved as functional or pseudogenic. Donor age, sex, ethnicity and CMV serostatus were compiled alongside the repertoire data. In a later genetic analysis, genome-wide SNP genotypes for 398 of the 666 donors were used, and that subset was treated as a discovery cohort. Every discovery cohort repertoire had been produced on one sequencing platform. HLA typing included class I and class II loci at four-digit resolution. Typing coverage varied by locus: 629-630 donors for A, B, C, DRB1 and DQB1; more than 500 for DQA1; about 600 for DPA1; approximately 470 for DPB1. Roughly 5 DR-DQ haplotypes were treated as single units for association and clustering because of strong linkage in the cohort. Across around 400 genotyped donors of the cohort, an average of approximately 240,000 unique TCR beta nucleotide sequences per donor were sequenced, and approximately 17% of those sequences were non-productive.

The cohort comprised 666 healthy bone marrow donors. At the time of sampling, all cohort members were nominally healthy, though unrecorded immune exposures were likely present. The donor was CMV seronegative and was included in the group of 352 seronegative cohort members. Each donor provided a peripheral blood sample, and peripheral blood mononuclear cells were used for TCR beta sequencing. The Qiagen DNeasy Blood Extraction Kit was used to extract genomic DNA from the blood cell samples. Inclusive of the bounding cysteine and phenylalanine, the CDR3 is 17 residues long. CDR3 DNA is the only sequence kept; it has 51 bases, read in frame from the first base. V lost 8 bases and J lost 4 bases, and the count of bases not matched to a germline gene is 17. CDR1 and CDR2, per the germline V gene (reference sequence), are LNHNV and YYDKDF. What the study reported, not specific to this receptor: The authors suggested that the approach could potentially be extended to other disease states and immunological phenotypes. The presence/absence analyses assumed that sequencing depth was roughly uniform across donors, and that assumption may not be true. In both the original and validation cohorts, the classifier was reported to diagnose cytomegalovirus status with high specificity and sensitivity. A further reported finding was that TCR beta sequences accurately predicted the HLA-A and HLA-B alleles for most subjects in the first cohort. Compared with equally common non-associated chains, HLA-associated TCR beta chains in a later analysis were more clonally expanded and had lower generation probabilities. In an earlier analysis of 587 of the donors, most TCR beta V segments appeared in productive rearrangements about 87% or about 30% of the time, broadly matching IMGT annotations. Some IMGT-functional V segments, including TRBV6-2 and TRBV6-3, could not be told apart with the 87-base-pair reads, so those segments were excluded. A later analysis found that most CMV-associated TCR beta chains appeared HLA-restricted, with HLA associations seemingly driven largely by CMV exposure. The cohort was sequenced for TCR beta chains only, and without alpha or paired-chain data the features that could be detected were limited. V-gene and J-gene trimming of TCR beta chains was associated with a missense DCLRE1C variant in a later genetic analysis, and the association was replicated in an independent cohort. According to a later analysis, TCR association rates differed among HLA loci, with DRB1 alleles showing the most associated TCRs and HLA-C alleles showing the fewest. Over 15 rarely observed V segments, including chromosome 9 orphons, were excluded from the earlier analysis of some 590 of the donors because counts were too low. At a false discovery rate of 0.05, a later analysis linked under 20,000 TCR beta sequences to specific HLA alleles. The sequencing pipeline was judged likely to have produced a cluster of highly shared sequence variants as a technical artifact. In a later analysis, several top co-occurrence clusters were reported to appear linked to parvovirus B19, influenza, CMV and Epstein-Barr virus. The only immune exposure information available for the cohort was CMV serostatus. HLA typing was unavailable for some donors at each locus, so association tests used only the typed subset. A total of 150 or so TCR beta chains were listed by the study as associated with cytomegalovirus. A few of the identified cytomegalovirus-associated TCR beta chains were confirmed in vitro to be specific for cytomegalovirus antigens. Strong co-occurrence of HLA alleles, especially DR and DQ, made assigning TCR associations to individual alleles difficult. Across donors, most TCR sequences were observed very rarely, whereas some public TCRs were present in many individuals. Compared with the 666-donor mean, donors in an Asian-associated ancestry cluster had fewer N-insertions in productive TCRs, according to a later genetic analysis. Correlated functional status among segregating V segments might reflect linkage disequilibrium, but an unknown experimental factor could not be ruled out.

Library construction relied on the immunoSEQ multiplex PCR assay. For the multiplex PCR, a mixture combining 60 forward primers for TCR Vbeta segments and 13 reverse primers for TCR Jbeta segments was used. The CDR3 region of rearranged TCR beta genes was amplified from genomic DNA by a multiplex PCR assay. Amplified TCR beta libraries were sequenced as 87-base-pair reads on the Illumina HiSeq System. The original pipeline was this. In a later analysis, 80 million or so unique TCR beta chains were counted across the 500 to 850 repertoires, and roughly 10 million of these chains were shared by at least two donors. Raw reads were error-corrected and collapsed into unique sequences with a nearest-neighbor algorithm that merged closely related sequences to remove PCR and sequencing errors. To assign V, D and J gene segments, CDR3 sequences were aligned to IMGT reference sequences. For a sequence to be retained, at least a six-nucleotide match to both a V gene segment and a J gene segment was required. Rearrangements were classified as productive when the CDR3 lacked stop codons and remained in frame with V and J, and all other rearrangements were classified as non-productive. CDR3 was defined by IMGT convention, running from the second conserved V-encoded cysteine to the conserved J-encoded phenylalanine. In an earlier analysis of more than 550 of the donors, sequences lacking an unambiguous match to a single V gene segment were excluded. In an earlier analysis of several hundred of the donors, V segments were called functional above 56.7% productive rearrangements and were called segregating when the between-donor standard deviation exceeded 5%. A statistical classification framework was built to diagnose cytomegalovirus status from the catalog of TCR beta chain sequences. In a later analysis, V and J genes were assigned by comparing TCR nucleotide sequences against IMGT/GENE-DB human TR gene sequences. Using the TCRdist pipeline, a later analysis assigned CDR3 sequences along with most-parsimonious VDJ recombination scenarios. In a later analysis, every TCR beta chain was defined by the combination of its CDR3 amino acid sequence and its V-gene family, and reads without a unique V-gene family were dropped. As a way to deal with suspected cross-contamination and a sequencing artifact, a later analysis dropped nearly 600 nucleotide sequences that were highly shared and had low generation probability. In a later analysis, a clonal expansion index was calculated for each public chain from normalized within-repertoire ranks of inferred template counts. Generation probabilities in a later analysis came from a VDJ recombination model fitted to out-of-frame rearrangements, and those results were checked against IGoR. A later analysis scored TCR-TCR, TCR-HLA and TCR-CMV co-occurrence with hypergeometric tests, applying a repertoire-size bias correction to TCR pairs. False discovery rates were estimated in a later analysis by permuting HLA or CMV assignments 20 times. In a later analysis, co-occurring TCRs were grouped with DBSCAN, and TCRdist sequence similarity was added when clustering was performed within HLA-allele-positive subsets. Co-occurrence clustering excluded repertoires with fewer than 30,000 or more than 120,000 public chains, plus five with anomalous nucleotide sharing. TCRdb obtained this table from immuneACCESS and retained in-frame rearrangements with V and J assigned. These tables miss some clones; where compared with another copy, unresolved V genes account for less than half of the shortfall, and the remainder is unexplained. Clone size and V and J calls were adopted from that table, with D and trimming inferred from the DNA. This sample holds roughly 100,000 clones; about four fifths were observed only once. The ten largest clonotypes hold about 1.9% of the sample.

The specimen sequenced was PBMCs. Recombination linked TRBV15 to TRBJ1-5; 7 junctional bases match TRBD1. This receptor was obtained from a man aged 30 to 45 in good health and CMV-seronegative. The CDR3 reads as follows: CATSSSEGAASNQPQHF. The DNA is TGTGCCACCTCTTCCTCGGAGGGGGCGGCAAGTAATCAGCCCCAGCATTTT.